This TCR beta chain is drawn from a study of cytomegalovirus exposure and HLA in healthy donors. For this clone: The antigen remains unidentified.

Use of 60 Vbeta and 13 Jbeta primers characterized the PCR. The table came from immunoSEQ multiplex PCR; TCRdb's copy has only in-frame clones and leaves some out. In the table there are some 96,000 clones, about 75% of which are singletons. Nominal health characterized the donors when sampled, though unrecorded immune exposures were likely. Study findings and constraints: Analyzed later, most CMV-associated TCR beta chains appeared HLA-restricted. Earlier analysis looked at TCR beta V segments, and most were productive about 90% or about 30% of the time.

The source material was PBMCs. The source of this sequence is a middle-aged man in good health and CMV-seropositive.

Here the CDR3 reads CAISEKGSSRNYEQYF. CDR3 bases: TGTGCCATCAGTGAGAAAGGGAGCAGTAGAAACTACGAGCAGTACTTC. The chain recombines TRBV10-3 with TRBJ2-7; the D gene is possibly TRBD2 (5 bases). Germline values: CDR1 ENHRY, CDR2 SYGVKD. The CDR3 is 16 residues long. The ends were cut back, 2 bases at V and 3 bases at J, with 17 bases in the middle.